This TCR beta chain is from a study of cytomegalovirus exposure and HLA in healthy donors. Trimming left V 0 bases short and J 3 bases short, with 9 bases between. The CDR3 extends over 14 amino acids. Per germline, CDR1 SGHDT and CDR2 YYEEEE. Libraries were prepared by immunoSEQ multiplex PCR; TCRdb keeps only in-frame clonotypes and omits some of them. The sample has more than 95,000 clones, 88% seen once; the top ten hold more than 1.5%. This sequence originates from a man aged 18 to 35 in good health and CMV-seronegative. This chain joins TRBV5-6 and TRBJ1-2; no clear D. The sequenced material came from PBMCs. The CDR3 region has the DNA TGTGCCAGCAGCTTGGCGGGGATGGACTATGGCTACACCTTC. It translates to CASSLAGMDYGYTF.